These T cell receptor beta chains were read from a single sample in a study of T cells after somatic rescue of genetic block. The repertoire was sequenced with immunoSEQ multiplex PCR; TCRdb's copy has only in-frame clones and lacks some. The sample shows roughly 14,000 clones, about 70% of them seen only once. The specimen was peripheral blood mononuclear cells (PBMCs). The receptor set was obtained from a boy between 10 and 17 years old. Both conserved end residues are part of each CDR3. The D gene is left open where the match is weak. Clone size is stated in some rows and not others, as once, few, many or a class when expanded.

D	size	length	V	J	DNA	CDR3
TRBD2	once	18	TRBV10-3	TRBJ2-1	TGTGCCATCAGGTCCGGGACTAGCGGGAGGGTCTCCTACAATGAGCAGTTCTTC	CAIRSGTSGRVSYNEQFF
NA	NA	17	TRBV2	TRBJ1-1	TGTGCCAGCAGTGAAGCGCTTCGGGGCCCTTGGGCCACTGAAGCTTTCTTT	CASSEALRGPWATEAFF
TRBD1	NA	15	TRBV6-1	TRBJ2-2	TGTGCCAGCACCTTTTTCAGGGGGCTCAGCGGGGAGCTGTTTTTT	CASTFFRGLSGELFF
NA	NA	15	TRBV30	TRBJ1-1	TGTGCCTGGAGTGTTTACCGGGTCCTGAACACTGAAGCTTTCTTT	CAWSVYRVLNTEAFF
NA	NA	19	TRBV21-1	TRBJ1-5	TGTGCCAGCAGCGAAAAAAGGGGGACAGGGGCGGGTTTAGATCAGCCCCAGCATTTT	CASSEKRGTGAGLDQPQHF
NA	few	13	TRBV7-3	TRBJ1-1	TGTGCCAGCAGCTTAAGGCTGAACACTGAAGCTTTCTTT	CASSLRLNTEAFF
NA	once	13	TRBV29-1	TRBJ1-2	TGCAGCGTTGAACTAGGGGCCTACCGTGGCTACACCTTC	CSVELGAYRGYTF
TRBD1	NA	16	TRBV18	TRBJ1-5	TGTGCCAGCTCCCCACCCCCGGACAGGGACAATCAGCCCCAGCATTTT	CASSPPPDRDNQPQHF
TRBD2	NA	14	TRBV18	TRBJ2-1	TGTGCCAGCTATGTCGGGGGGGCGGACAATGAGCAGTTCTTC	CASYVGGADNEQFF
TRBD1	NA	16	TRBV28	TRBJ2-5	TGTGCCAGCAGATCCGGGACAGGGTCGTACCAAGAGACCCAGTACTTC	CASRSGTGSYQETQYF
NA	few	13	TRBV11-2	TRBJ2-1	TGTGCCAGCACCACACTAGTCTACAATGAGCAGTTCTTC	CASTTLVYNEQFF
NA	NA	11	TRBV30	TRBJ1-2	TGTGCCTGGAGTGGGTCGACTGGCTACACCTTC	CAWSGSTGYTF
TRBD1	few	12	TRBV6-6	TRBJ2-7	TGTGCCAGCACCAGACAGGGCGGAGAGCAGTACTTC	CASTRQGGEQYF
TRBD1	NA	18	TRBV7-9	TRBJ2-7	TGTGCCAGCAGCTTAGGACAGGGGGACCAGCGGATTTCCTACGAGCAGTACTTC	CASSLGQGDQRISYEQYF
NA	few	16	TRBV25-1	TRBJ1-6	TGTGCCAGCACCTTGACCGGTGGTGGTCTTAATTCACCCCTCCACTTT	CASTLTGGGLNSPLHF
NA	NA	12	TRBV10-1	TRBJ2-1	TGCGCCAGCAGTGAGCGGTACAATGAGCAGTTCTTC	CASSERYNEQFF
TRBD2	NA	17	TRBV4-2	TRBJ2-1	TGTGCCAGCAGCCAAGATCCCCCGGGACTAGTTGTGAGTGAGCAGTTCTTC	CASSQDPPGLVVSEQFF
NA	NA	12	TRBV5-1	TRBJ1-2	TGCGCCAGCAGCCCTGGTGGGGCTGGCTACACCTTC	CASSPGGAGYTF
NA	NA	13	TRBV7-2	TRBJ1-1	TGTGCCAGCAGGGGGACGGTGAGGACTGAAGCTTTCTTT	CASRGTVRTEAFF
NA	NA	12	TRBV9	TRBJ2-4	TGTGCCAGCAGCCCCCACGGGGACATTCAGTACTTC	CASSPHGDIQYF
NA	NA	13	TRBV7-9	TRBJ2-7	TGTGCCAGCAGCTGGACAGTCTCCTACGAGCAGTACTTC	CASSWTVSYEQYF
NA	NA	13	TRBV27	TRBJ2-3	TGTGCCAGCAGTTTATTGGGGTTAGATACGCAGTATTTT	CASSLLGLDTQYF
NA	NA	16	TRBV5-1	TRBJ1-1	TGCGCCAGCAGCTCGACCCTCGGGACGGGGAACACTGAAGCTTTCTTT	CASSSTLGTGNTEAFF
NA	NA	15	TRBV2	TRBJ1-4	TGTGCCAGCAGTATATCAGGGGTAACTAATGAAAAACTGTTTTTT	CASSISGVTNEKLFF
NA	NA	12	TRBV2	TRBJ1-4	TGTGCCAGCAGAGGGGCGGCTGAAAAACTGTTTTTT	CASRGAAEKLFF
TRBD1	NA	15	TRBV5-1	TRBJ2-4	TGCGCCAGCAGCGTAGACAGGGTCCTTGGGCACATTCAGTACTTC	CASSVDRVLGHIQYF
TRBD1	NA	13	TRBV10-3	TRBJ2-5	TGTGCCATCAGAACAGGGGGAAGGGAGACCCAGTACTTC	CAIRTGGRETQYF
NA	NA	15	TRBV6-6	TRBJ1-1	TGTGCCAGCAGTTCCGGGCCCGGTGTGAACACTGAAGCTTTCTTT	CASSSGPGVNTEAFF
TRBD2	NA	16	TRBV2	TRBJ2-7	TGTGCCAGCAGTGAAGCTTCGGGACTAGTGGTCTACGAGCAGTACTTC	CASSEASGLVVYEQYF
TRBD1	once	16	TRBV2	TRBJ2-4	TGTGCCAGCATCCGGACAGGGGGCTGGGCCAAAAACATTCAGTACTTC	CASIRTGGWAKNIQYF
NA	medium-sized	13	TRBV2	TRBJ1-3	TGTGCCAGCAGTGGGAACTCTGGAAACACCATATATTTT	CASSGNSGNTIYF
NA	NA	8	TRBV6-6	TRBJ2-7	TGTGCCAGCTACGAGCAGTACTTC	CASYEQYF
NA	NA	17	TRBV5-5	TRBJ1-4	TGTGCCAGCAGCACCCGGGGGCTCGGTGGCTCTAATGAAAAACTGTTTTTT	CASSTRGLGGSNEKLFF
NA	NA	12	TRBV30	TRBJ2-7	TGTGCCTGGAGTGGCAAGTACTACGAGCAGTACTTC	CAWSGKYYEQYF
NA	NA	14	TRBV6-5	TRBJ2-5	TGTGCCAGCAGGGGGGGGGACAGGAGGGAGACCCAGTACTTC	CASRGGDRRETQYF
TRBD1	NA	16	TRBV27	TRBJ1-1	TGTGCCAGCAGTTTATTACCGGTGGGACAGGGTTTGGTAGCTTTCTTT	CASSLLPVGQGLVAFF
NA	NA	17	TRBV13	TRBJ2-7	TGTGCCAGCAGTGAAACCCGGCAGGGGCCTATTTCCTACGAGCAGTACTTC	CASSETRQGPISYEQYF
TRBD2	NA	18	TRBV4-2	TRBJ2-7	TGTGCCAGCAGCCTTTCGACCCCCGGGACTAGCGGCTCCTACGAGCAGTACTTC	CASSLSTPGTSGSYEQYF
TRBD1	NA	16	TRBV7-2	TRBJ1-2	TGTGCCAGCAGCCCCCGGACAGGCGGGGGTATAGGTGGCTACACCTTC	CASSPRTGGGIGGYTF
NA	medium-sized	11	TRBV20-1	TRBJ2-5	TGCAGTGCTAGCAGGGCGGAGACCCAGTACTTC	CSASRAETQYF
NA	NA	16	TRBV28	TRBJ2-3	TGTGCCAGCAGTGGTATGAGGGGGGCTAGCACAGATACGCAGTATTTT	CASSGMRGASTDTQYF
TRBD1	NA	14	TRBV5-6	TRBJ2-5	TGTGCCAGCATCGTGTGGACAGGGAGAAAGACCCAGTACTTC	CASIVWTGRKTQYF
NA	NA	15	TRBV4-2	TRBJ1-3	TGTGCCAGCAGCCAACCACCGTCGGCTGGAAACACCATATATTTT	CASSQPPSAGNTIYF
NA	NA	13	TRBV9	TRBJ1-3	TGTGCCAGCAGCGTAGAGTCTGGAAACACCATATATTTT	CASSVESGNTIYF
NA	many	12	TRBV18	TRBJ1-6	TGTGCCAGCTCACCACCGACAGACTCCCTCCACTTT	CASSPPTDSLHF
TRBD1	NA	15	TRBV7-9	TRBJ2-6	TGTGCCAGTAGACAGGGGGTCTCTGGGGCCAACGTCCTGACTTTC	CASRQGVSGANVLTF
TRBD1	once	16	TRBV5-4	TRBJ2-3	TGTGCCAGCAGCTCCCACCGGGACAGCTATGCCTGGGCGCAGTATTTT	CASSSHRDSYAWAQYF
TRBD1	NA	14	TRBV5-4	TRBJ2-7	TGTGCCAGCAGCCAGGGACAGGGGGTCTACGAGCAGTACTTC	CASSQGQGVYEQYF
TRBD1	once	15	TRBV27	TRBJ1-4	TGTGCCAGCAGTTTATCCGGGACAGGGGGGGGAAAACTGTTTTTT	CASSLSGTGGGKLFF
NA	few	11	TRBV7-2	TRBJ2-3	TGTGCCAGCAGCTCAGAAGATACGCAGTATTTT	CASSSEDTQYF
TRBD1	NA	15	TRBV7-9	TRBJ1-4	TGTGCCAGCAGCTACCCCGGGACAGGGAATGAAAAACTGTTTTTT	CASSYPGTGNEKLFF
NA	NA	15	TRBV5-1	TRBJ1-4	TGCGCCAGCAGCCTGACGGGGGCAGAGGGTGAAAAACTGTTTTTT	CASSLTGAEGEKLFF
TRBD1	few	13	TRBV10-3	TRBJ2-3	TGTGCCATCTGGACAGGGAAAACAGATACGCAGTATTTT	CAIWTGKTDTQYF
NA	once	16	TRBV21-1	TRBJ2-4	TGTGCCAGCAGCACTCGGGACACCTGGGGGAAAAACATTCAGTACTTC	CASSTRDTWGKNIQYF
TRBD1	NA	14	TRBV10-3	TRBJ1-2	TGTGCCATCAGCCGTAGGGGGCCTAACTATGGCTACACCTTC	CAISRRGPNYGYTF
NA	NA	18	TRBV5-1	TRBJ2-1	TGCGCCAGCAGCTCCTCCCCCCAAGGGATGGAGGTCTACAATGAGCAGTTCTTC	CASSSSPQGMEVYNEQFF
NA	medium-sized	13	TRBV7-2	TRBJ2-7	TGTGCCAGCAGCTCGTGGACCCCCTACGAGCAGTACTTC	CASSSWTPYEQYF
NA	NA	17	TRBV28	TRBJ1-5	TGTGCCAGCAGTTTATTGGGGAACCTATATAGCAATCAGCCCCAGCATTTT	CASSLLGNLYSNQPQHF
TRBD1	NA	13	TRBV5-6	TRBJ1-2	TGTGCCAGCAGCCTACAGGGGGCGCACGGCTACACCTTC	CASSLQGAHGYTF